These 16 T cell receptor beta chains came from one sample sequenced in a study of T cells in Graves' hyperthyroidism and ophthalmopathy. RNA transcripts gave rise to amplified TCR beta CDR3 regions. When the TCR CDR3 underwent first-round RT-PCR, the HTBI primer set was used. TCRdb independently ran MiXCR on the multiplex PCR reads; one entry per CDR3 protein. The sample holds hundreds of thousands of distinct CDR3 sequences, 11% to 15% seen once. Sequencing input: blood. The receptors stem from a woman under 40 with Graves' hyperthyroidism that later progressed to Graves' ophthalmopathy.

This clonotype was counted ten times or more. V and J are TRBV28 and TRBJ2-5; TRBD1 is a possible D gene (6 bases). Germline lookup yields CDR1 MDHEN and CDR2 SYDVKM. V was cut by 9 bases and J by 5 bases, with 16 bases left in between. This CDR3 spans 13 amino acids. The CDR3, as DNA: TGTGCCAGTTCCGACAGGATTTTCGAGACCCAGTACTTC. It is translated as CASSDRIFETQYF.

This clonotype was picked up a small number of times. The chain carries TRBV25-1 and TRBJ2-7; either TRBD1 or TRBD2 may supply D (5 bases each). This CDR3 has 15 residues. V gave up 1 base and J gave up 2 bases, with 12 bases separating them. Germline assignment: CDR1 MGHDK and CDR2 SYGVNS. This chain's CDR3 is CASSESGRRTYEQYF. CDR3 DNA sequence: TGTGCCAGCAGTGAATCGGGGCGCCGGACCTACGAGCAGTACTTC.

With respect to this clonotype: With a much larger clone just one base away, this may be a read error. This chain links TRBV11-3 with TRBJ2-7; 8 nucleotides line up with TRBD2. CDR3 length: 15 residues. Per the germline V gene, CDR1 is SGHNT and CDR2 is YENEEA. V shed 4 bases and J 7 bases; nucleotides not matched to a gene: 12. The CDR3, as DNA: TGTGCCAGCAGCTGGATAGCGGGACTCATGAGGGAGCAGTACTTC. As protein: CASSWIAGLMREQYF.

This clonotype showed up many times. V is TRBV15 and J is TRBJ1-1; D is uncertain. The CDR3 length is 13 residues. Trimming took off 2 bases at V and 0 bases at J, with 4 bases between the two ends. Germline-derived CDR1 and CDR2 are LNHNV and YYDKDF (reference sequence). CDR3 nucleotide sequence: TGTGCCACCAGCAGAAACCTGAACACTGAAGCTTTCTTT. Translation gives CATSRNLNTEAFF.

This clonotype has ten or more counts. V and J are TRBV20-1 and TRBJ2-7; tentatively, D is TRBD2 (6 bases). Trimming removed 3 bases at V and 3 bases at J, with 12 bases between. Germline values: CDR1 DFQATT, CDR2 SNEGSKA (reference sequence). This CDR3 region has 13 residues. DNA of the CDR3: TGCAGTGCTAGCGGGATGGGGGGCTACGAGCAGTACTTC. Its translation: CSASGMGGYEQYF.

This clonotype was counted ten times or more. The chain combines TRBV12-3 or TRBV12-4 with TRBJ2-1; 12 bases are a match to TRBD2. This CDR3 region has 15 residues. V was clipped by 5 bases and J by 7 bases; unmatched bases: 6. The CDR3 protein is CASSPLAGGQNEQFF. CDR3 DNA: TGTGCCAGCAGTCCACTAGCGGGAGGTCAGAATGAGCAGTTCTTC.

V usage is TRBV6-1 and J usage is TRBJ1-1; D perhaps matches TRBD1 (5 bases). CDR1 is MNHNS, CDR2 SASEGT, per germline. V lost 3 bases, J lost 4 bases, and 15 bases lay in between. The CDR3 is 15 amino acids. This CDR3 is CASSELGARGTEAFF. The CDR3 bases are TGTGCCAGCAGTGAGTTAGGGGCACGAGGCACTGAAGCTTTCTTT.

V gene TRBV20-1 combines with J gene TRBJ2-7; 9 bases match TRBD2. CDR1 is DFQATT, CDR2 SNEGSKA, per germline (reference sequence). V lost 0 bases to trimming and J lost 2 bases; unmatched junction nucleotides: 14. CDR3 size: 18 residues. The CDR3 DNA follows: TGCAGTGCTAGAGATAGTGGGGAAGCGGGAGGAACCCCCTACGAGCAGTACTTC. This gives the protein CSARDSGEAGGTPYEQYF.

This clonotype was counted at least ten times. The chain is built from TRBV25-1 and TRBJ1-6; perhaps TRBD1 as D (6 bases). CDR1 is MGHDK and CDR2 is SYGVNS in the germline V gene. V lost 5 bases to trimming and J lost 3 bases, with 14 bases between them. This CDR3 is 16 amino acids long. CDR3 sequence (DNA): TGTGCCAGCAGTTCCCGGGACACCTTCTATAATTCACCCCTCCACTTT. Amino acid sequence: CASSSRDTFYNSPLHF.

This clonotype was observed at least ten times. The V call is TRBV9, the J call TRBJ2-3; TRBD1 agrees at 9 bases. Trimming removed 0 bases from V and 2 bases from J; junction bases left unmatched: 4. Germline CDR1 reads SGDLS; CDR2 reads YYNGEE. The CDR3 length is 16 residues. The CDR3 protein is CASSVGDRVLTDTQYF. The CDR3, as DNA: TGTGCCAGCAGCGTAGGGGACAGGGTCCTCACAGATACGCAGTATTTT.

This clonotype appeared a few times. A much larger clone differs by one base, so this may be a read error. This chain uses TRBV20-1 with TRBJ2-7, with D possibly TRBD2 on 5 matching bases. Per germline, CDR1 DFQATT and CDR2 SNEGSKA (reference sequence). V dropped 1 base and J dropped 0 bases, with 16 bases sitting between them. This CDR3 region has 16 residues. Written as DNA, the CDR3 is TGCAGTGCTAGAGTTCACCCGAGCGGAACCTCCTACGAGCAGTACTTC. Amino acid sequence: CSARVHPSGTSYEQYF.

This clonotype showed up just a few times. For the CDR3, the DNA is TGCGCCAGCAGCTTTCAGGTGGGGGACCACAATGAGCAGTTCTTC. Protein product: CASSFQVGDHNEQFF. The chain joins TRBV5-1 to TRBJ2-1, with D perhaps being TRBD1 or TRBD2 (5 bases each). Germline CDR1 reads SGHRS; CDR2 reads YFSETQ. CDR3 length equals 15 residues. The V gene lost 2 bases and the J gene lost 5 bases, with 14 bases spanning the gap.

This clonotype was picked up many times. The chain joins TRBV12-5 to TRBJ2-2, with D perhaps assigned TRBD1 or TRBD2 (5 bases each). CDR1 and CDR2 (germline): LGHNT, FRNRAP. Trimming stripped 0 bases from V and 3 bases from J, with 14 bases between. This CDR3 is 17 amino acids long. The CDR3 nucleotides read TGTGCTAGTGGTTTGGTATTAGGCAGGGAGTACACCGGGGAGCTGTTTTTT. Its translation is CASGLVLGREYTGELFF.

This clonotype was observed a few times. The CDR3, as DNA: TGCGCCAGCAGCTCCGACAGGGGGGACACTGAAGCTTTCTTT. Protein: CASSSDRGDTEAFF. The V gene is TRBV5-1, the J gene TRBJ1-1, with 9 nucleotides matching TRBD1. V lost 3 bases, J lost 3 bases, and 3 bases stayed unmatched. Germline values: CDR1 SGHRS, CDR2 YFSETQ. The CDR3 consists of 14 residues.

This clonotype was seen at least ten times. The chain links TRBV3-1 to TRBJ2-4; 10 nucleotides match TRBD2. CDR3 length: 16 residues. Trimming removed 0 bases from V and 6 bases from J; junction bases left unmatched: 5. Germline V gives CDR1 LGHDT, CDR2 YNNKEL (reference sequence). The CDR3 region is CASSQELAGWGNIQYF. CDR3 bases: TGTGCCAGCAGCCAAGAACTAGCGGGATGGGGAAACATTCAGTACTTC.

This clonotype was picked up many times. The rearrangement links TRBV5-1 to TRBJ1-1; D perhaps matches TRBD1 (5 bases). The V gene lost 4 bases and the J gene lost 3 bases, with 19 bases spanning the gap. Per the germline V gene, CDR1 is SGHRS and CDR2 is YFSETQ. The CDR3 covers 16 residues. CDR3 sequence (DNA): TGCGCCAGCAGCATACGGACAAGAGGTTCCTACACTGAAGCTTTCTTT. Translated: CASSIRTRGSYTEAFF.